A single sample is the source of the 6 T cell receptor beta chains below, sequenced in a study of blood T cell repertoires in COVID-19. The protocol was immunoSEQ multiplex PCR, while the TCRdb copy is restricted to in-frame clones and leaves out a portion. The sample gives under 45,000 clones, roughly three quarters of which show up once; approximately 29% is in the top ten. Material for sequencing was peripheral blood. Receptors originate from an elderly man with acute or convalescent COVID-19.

In DNA form, the CDR3 reads TGTGCCAGCAGCTTCTCGGACTCAGATTCACCCCTCCACTTT. This sequence encodes CASSFSDSDSPLHF. The V call is TRBV11-2, the J call TRBJ1-6; D remains unclear. V shed 3 bases and J shed 8 bases, with 11 bases lying between them. The V gene's germline CDR1 is SGHAT and CDR2 FQNNGV. This CDR3 is built from 14 residues.

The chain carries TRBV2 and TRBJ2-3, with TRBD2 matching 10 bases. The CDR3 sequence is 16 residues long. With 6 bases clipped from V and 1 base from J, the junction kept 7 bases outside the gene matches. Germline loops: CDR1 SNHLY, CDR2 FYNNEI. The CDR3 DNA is TGTGCCAGCAGCTTTCCCCTAGCGGGAGGCACAGATACGCAGTATTTT. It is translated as CASSFPLAGGTDTQYF.

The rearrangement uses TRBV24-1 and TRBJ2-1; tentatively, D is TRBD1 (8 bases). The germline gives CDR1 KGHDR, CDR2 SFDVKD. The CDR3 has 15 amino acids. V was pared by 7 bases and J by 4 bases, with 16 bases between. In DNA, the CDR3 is TGTGCCACCAGAGGACAGGGAGGGCCGTACAATGAGCAGTTCTTC. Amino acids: CATRGQGGPYNEQFF.

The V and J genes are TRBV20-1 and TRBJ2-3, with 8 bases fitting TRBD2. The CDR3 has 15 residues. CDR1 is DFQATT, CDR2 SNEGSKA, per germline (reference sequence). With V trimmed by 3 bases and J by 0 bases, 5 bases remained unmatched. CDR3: CSASQLAVSTDTQYF. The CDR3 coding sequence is TGCAGTGCTAGTCAACTAGCGGTTAGCACAGATACGCAGTATTTT.

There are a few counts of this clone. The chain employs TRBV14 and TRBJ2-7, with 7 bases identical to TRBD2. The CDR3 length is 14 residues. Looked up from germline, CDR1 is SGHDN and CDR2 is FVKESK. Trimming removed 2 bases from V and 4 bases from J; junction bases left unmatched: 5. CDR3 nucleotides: TGTGCCAGCAGCCAATTCCCCGGGGGGTACGAGCAGTACTTC. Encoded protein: CASSQFPGGYEQYF. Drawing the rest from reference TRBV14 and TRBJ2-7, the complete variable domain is EAGVTQFPSHSVIEKGQTVTLRCDPISGHDNLYWYRRVMGKEIKFLLHFVKESKQDESGMPNNRFLAERTGGTYSTLKVQPAELEDSGVYFCASSQFPGGYEQYFGPGTRLTVT.

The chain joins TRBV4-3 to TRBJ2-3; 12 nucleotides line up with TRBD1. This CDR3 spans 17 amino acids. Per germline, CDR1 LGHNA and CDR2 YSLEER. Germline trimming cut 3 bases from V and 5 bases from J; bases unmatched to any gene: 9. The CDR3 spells CASSHSGTGGAQDTQYF. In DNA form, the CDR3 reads TGCGCCAGCAGCCATTCCGGGACAGGGGGCGCCCAAGATACGCAGTATTTT.